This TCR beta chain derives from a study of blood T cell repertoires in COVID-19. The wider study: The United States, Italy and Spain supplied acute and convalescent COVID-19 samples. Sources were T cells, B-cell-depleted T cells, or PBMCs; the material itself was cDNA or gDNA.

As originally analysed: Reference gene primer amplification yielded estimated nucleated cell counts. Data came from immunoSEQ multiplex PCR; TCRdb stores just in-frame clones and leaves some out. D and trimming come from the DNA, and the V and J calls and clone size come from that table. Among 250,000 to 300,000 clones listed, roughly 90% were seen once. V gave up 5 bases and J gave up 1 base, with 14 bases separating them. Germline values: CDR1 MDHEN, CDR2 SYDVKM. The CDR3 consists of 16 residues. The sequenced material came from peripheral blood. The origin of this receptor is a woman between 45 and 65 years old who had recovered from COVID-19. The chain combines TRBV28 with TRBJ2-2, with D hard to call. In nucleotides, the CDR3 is TGTGCCAGCAGTCTCACAGAACCCAGGAACACCGGGGAGCTGTTTTTT. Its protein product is CASSLTEPRNTGELFF.